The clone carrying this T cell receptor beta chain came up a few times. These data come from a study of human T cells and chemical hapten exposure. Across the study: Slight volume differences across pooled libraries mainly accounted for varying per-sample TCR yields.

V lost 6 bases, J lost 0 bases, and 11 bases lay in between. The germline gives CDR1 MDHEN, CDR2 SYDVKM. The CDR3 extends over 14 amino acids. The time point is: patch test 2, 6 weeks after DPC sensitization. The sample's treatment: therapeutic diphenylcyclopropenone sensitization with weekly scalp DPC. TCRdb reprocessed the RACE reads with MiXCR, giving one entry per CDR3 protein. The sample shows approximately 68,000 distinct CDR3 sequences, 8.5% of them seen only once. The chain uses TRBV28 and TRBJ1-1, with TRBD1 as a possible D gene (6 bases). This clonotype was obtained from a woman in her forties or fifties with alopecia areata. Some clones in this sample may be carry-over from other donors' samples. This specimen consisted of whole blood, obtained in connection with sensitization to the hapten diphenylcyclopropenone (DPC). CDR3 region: CASRLQGMNTEAFF. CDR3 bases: TGTGCCAGCAGGCTACAGGGAATGAACACTGAAGCTTTCTTT.